Each of the 25 T cell receptor beta chains below was sequenced from the same sample in a study of Ad26.COV2.S vaccination and SARS-CoV-2 variants. Sample treatment: about 20 received Ad26.COV2.S at low or high dose, single or two shots; five or six received placebo; per-sample allocation not given. The samples date from day 63 after the first vaccine or placebo injection. TCRdb's table, derived via immunoSEQ multiplex PCR, lists solely in-frame clones and lacks some. The table lists hundreds of thousands of clones, over 80% of them singletons, with about 1.7% in the top ten. Source: peripheral blood, taken in a trial of Ad26.COV2.S vaccine versus placebo. These receptors originate from a person aged 18-65 years who received the Ad26.COV2.S COVID-19 vaccine or a placebo.

The chain is built from TRBV7-9 and TRBJ2-2; 10 bases agree with TRBD1. The trim removed 4 bases at V and 5 bases at J, leaving 4 bases unmatched. The CDR3 is 15 residues long. The germline V gene has CDR1 SEHNR and CDR2 FQNEAQ (reference sequence). CDR3 sequence reads: CASSSGTGETGELFF. In nucleotides, the CDR3 is TGTGCCAGCAGCTCCGGGACAGGGGAAACCGGGGAGCTGTTTTTT.

This clone appeared a few times. The CDR3 reads CSASGKGRQGTEAFF. CDR3 bases: TGCAGTGCTAGTGGGAAAGGACGGCAGGGCACTGAAGCTTTCTTT. This chain links TRBV20-1 with TRBJ1-1, with D possibly being TRBD1 (5 bases). Germline values: CDR1 DFQATT, CDR2 SNEGSKA (reference sequence). The CDR3 is made up of 15 amino acids. Trimming took off 3 bases at V and 4 bases at J, with 18 bases between the two ends.

As concerns this clone: At one of its ends the junction is not consistent with the germline gene, which may arise from a read error. The rearrangement links TRBV9 to TRBJ2-7; no firm D call. This CDR3 has 13 amino acids. Germline-derived CDR1 and CDR2 are SGDLS and YYNGEE. The CDR3 nucleotides are TGTGCCAGCAGCGTAGTTCCCGAGAACGAGCTGTACTTC. Translation: CASSVVPENELYF.

With regard to this clone: Other DNA sequences in this specimen translate into the identical CDR3. CDR3: CASSLGGNQETQYF. CDR3 in DNA: TGTGCCAGCAGCTTGGGGGGAAACCAAGAGACCCAGTACTTC. This sequence joins TRBV5-4 and TRBJ2-5; no definite D call. The germline V gene encodes CDR1 SGHNT and CDR2 YYREEE (reference sequence). The CDR3 length is 14 residues. V was trimmed by 0 bases and J by 0 bases, leaving 6 bases between them.

The V call is TRBV4-3, the J call TRBJ1-1; D call uncertain. The V and J ends lost 4 bases and 8 bases respectively, with 14 bases between them. The CDR3 has 13 residues. Germline assignment: CDR1 LGHNA and CDR2 YSLEER. In DNA, the CDR3 is TGCGCCAGCAGCCCCCGTCGAGATATGGAAGCTTTCTTT. It encodes CASSPRRDMEAFF.

The chain couples TRBV28 to TRBJ2-3; 9 positions agree with TRBD2. V was clipped by 4 bases and J by 4 bases; unmatched bases: 9. Germline V gives CDR1 MDHEN, CDR2 SYDVKM. The CDR3 covers 16 residues. The CDR3 sequence: CASSSYSGGLPDTQYF. In DNA, the CDR3 is TGTGCCAGCAGTTCATATAGCGGGGGATTGCCAGATACGCAGTATTTT.

The V and J genes are TRBV6-5 and TRBJ1-1, with 7 bases fitting TRBD1. V shed 11 bases, J shed 0 bases, and the junction held 6 bases outside the gene matches. The CDR3 is 13 amino acids. CDR1 is MNHEY and CDR2 is SVGAGI in the germline V gene. The CDR3 sequence: CAGRQGVNTEAFF. For the CDR3, the DNA is TGTGCCGGACGACAGGGAGTGAACACTGAAGCTTTCTTT.

The chain employs TRBV9 and TRBJ2-4, with a weak D call TRBD1 (5 bases). Germline V gene lookup returns CDR1 SGDLS and CDR2 YYNGEE. CDR3 length equals 14 residues. Trimming stripped 4 bases from V and 9 bases from J, with 17 bases between. CDR3 in DNA: TGTGCCAGCAGCCCCCCAGGGTACGGCAGCATTCAGTACTTC. Protein sequence: CASSPPGYGSIQYF.

The chain links TRBV19 to TRBJ2-6; 8 bases match TRBD1. Germline V gene data show CDR1 as LNHDA and CDR2 as SQIVND (reference sequence). V shed 5 bases, J shed 4 bases, and the junction held 4 bases outside the gene matches. This CDR3 comprises 15 residues. The CDR3 reads CASSAQGAGANVLTF. CDR3 sequence (DNA): TGTGCCAGTAGTGCCCAGGGGGCCGGGGCCAACGTCCTGACTTTC.

The chain combines TRBV5-6 with TRBJ1-4; TRBD1 is a possible D gene (6 bases). CDR3 length equals 15 residues. Trimming left V 4 bases short and J 0 bases short, with 10 bases between. Germline loops: CDR1 SGHDT, CDR2 YYEEEE. The CDR3 spells CASSLYRATNEKLFF. In DNA, the CDR3 is TGTGCCAGCAGCCTTTACAGGGCAACTAATGAAAAACTGTTTTTT.

This clone was seen a single time. The CDR3 loop is CASSLAIRGYSPLHF. DNA of the CDR3: TGCGCCAGCAGCTTGGCTATCAGGGGTTATTCACCCCTCCACTTT. The chain is built from TRBV5-1 and TRBJ1-6, with D possibly matching TRBD1 (6 bases). CDR1 SGHRS and CDR2 YFSETQ come from the germline V gene. V lost 0 bases to trimming and J lost 8 bases, with 12 bases between them. The length of the CDR3 is 15 residues.

This chain uses TRBV14 with TRBJ2-1; D remains unclear. Per germline, CDR1 SGHDN and CDR2 FVKESK. The V end lost 3 bases, the J end lost 4 bases, and 7 bases lay between the germline ends. This CDR3 has 13 amino acids. CDR3 nucleotides: TGTGCCAGCAGCCAGCAGGTATACAATGAGCAGTTCTTC. Protein sequence: CASSQQVYNEQFF.

The chain is built from TRBV6-5 and TRBJ2-3; 8 bases are a match to TRBD2. Germline V lookup: CDR1 MNHEY, CDR2 SVGAGI. With 9 bases clipped from V and 3 bases from J, the junction kept 8 bases outside the gene matches. The CDR3 has 14 amino acids. The CDR3 is CASGSGLGTDTQYF. CDR3 in DNA: TGTGCCAGTGGATCGGGACTAGGAACAGATACGCAGTATTTT.

The chain has TRBV19 and TRBJ2-1; TRBD2 agrees at 10 bases. This CDR3 has 15 amino acids. Trimming removed 8 bases from V and 2 bases from J; junction bases left unmatched: 6. CDR1 and CDR2 from the germline V gene are LNHDA and SQIVND (reference sequence). CDR3 DNA: TGTGCCAGTGACCCAGGGACTAGCGCCTACAATGAGCAGTTCTTC. Its protein product is CASDPGTSAYNEQFF.

This sequence joins TRBV12-3 or TRBV12-4 and TRBJ2-2; D may match TRBD1 or TRBD2 (5 bases each). CDR3 length: 12 amino acids. The V end was cut by 6 bases, the J end by 7 bases, with 9 bases between. The CDR3 sequence is CASSGAYGELFF. The CDR3 region has the DNA TGTGCCAGCAGCGGGGCGTACGGGGAGCTGTTTTTT.

CDR3 coding DNA: TGTGCCAGCAGTGAAGCGCACCTAGAGAGCTCCTACGAGCAGTACTTC. The encoded protein is CASSEAHLESSYEQYF. The rearrangement uses TRBV2 and TRBJ2-7; D call uncertain. Between the trimmed V and J ends, which lost 0 bases and 0 bases, there was a span of 12 bases. Germline CDR1 SNHLY, CDR2 FYNNEI. The CDR3 runs to 16 residues.

The rearrangement uses TRBV5-4 and TRBJ2-2; 7 bases are shared with TRBD1. CDR1 is SGHNT, CDR2 YYREEE, per germline (reference sequence). The junction had 5 bases not matched to a gene; V was cut back by 2 bases and J by 4 bases. The CDR3 covers 15 residues. The CDR3 DNA sequence: TGTGCCAGCAGCTTCTCGACAGGGAGCACCGGGGAGCTGTTTTTT. The encoded protein is CASSFSTGSTGELFF.

The chain has TRBV2 and TRBJ2-7; D is possibly TRBD2 (5 bases). Germline V gene data show CDR1 as SNHLY and CDR2 as FYNNEI. CDR3 length: 14 amino acids. The V gene lost 7 bases and the J gene lost 0 bases, with 13 bases spanning the gap. For the CDR3, the DNA is TGTGCCAGCAAAGAGGGCTCTAGCTCCTACGAGCAGTACTTC. Its translation: CASKEGSSSYEQYF.

The chain recombines TRBV27 with TRBJ2-7, with a weak D call TRBD2 (5 bases). V lost 5 bases, J lost 0 bases, and 11 bases lay in between. This CDR3 is 14 amino acids long. Per the germline V gene, CDR1 is MNHEY and CDR2 is SMNVEV (reference sequence). The CDR3 loop reads CASSPRGPSYEQYF. The CDR3 region has the DNA TGTGCCAGCAGTCCTCGGGGTCCCTCCTACGAGCAGTACTTC.

V and J are TRBV13 and TRBJ2-7; TRBD1 or TRBD2 may be the D gene (5 bases each). Trimming cost V 0 bases and J 3 bases, with 12 bases left between them. The CDR3 loop spans 15 amino acids. Germline CDR1 is PRHDT and CDR2 is FYEKMQ (reference sequence). CDR3 DNA sequence: TGTGCCAGCAGCTTAGGCCGGGGCCAGATCTACGAGCAGTACTTC. It yields the protein CASSLGRGQIYEQYF.

V is TRBV7-2 and J is TRBJ2-7; perhaps TRBD2 as D (5 bases). The CDR3 contains 11 residues. V was shortened by 5 bases and J by 6 bases, with 8 bases between the two germline ends. Germline assignment: CDR1 SGHTA and CDR2 FQGNSA. The CDR3 sequence: CASSRGSEQYF. Here the CDR3 DNA reads TGTGCCAGCAGCCGCGGGTCCGAGCAGTACTTC.

This chain joins TRBV27 and TRBJ2-7, with a tentative D call TRBD1 (7 bases). The CDR3 is made up of 16 amino acids. The V end was cut by 2 bases, the J end by 4 bases, with 18 bases between. The germline V gene has CDR1 MNHEY and CDR2 SMNVEV (reference sequence). The DNA of the CDR3 is TGTGCCAGCAGTTTAGGTTTGCCAGGGGGGCTTTACGAGCAGTACTTC. Protein sequence: CASSLGLPGGLYEQYF.

Turning to this clone: Different DNA sequences within this sample yield the same CDR3. V gene TRBV5-5 combines with J gene TRBJ2-1; 11 nucleotides agree with TRBD2. J was trimmed by 3 bases and V by 0 bases; bases with no gene match: 11. CDR1 is SGHKS, CDR2 YYEKEE, per germline (reference sequence). The CDR3 consists of 19 residues. In nucleotides, the CDR3 is TGTGCCAGCAGCTTGGAGGGCAGGGGCCTAGCGGGGGGCTACAATGAGCAGTTCTTC. Translation: CASSLEGRGLAGGYNEQFF.

The chain is built from TRBV11-3 and TRBJ2-1; 10 bases match TRBD1. Germline V CDR1 and CDR2: SGHNT, YENEEA. Trimming took 1 base from V and 9 from J; bases not matched to a gene: 12. The CDR3 consists of 17 residues. In nucleotides, the CDR3 is TGTGCCAGCAGCTTAGGCAGGGGACAGGGGTCTTCGGTTGAGCAGTTCTTC. Residues: CASSLGRGQGSSVEQFF.

The chain has TRBV9 and TRBJ1-1; D call uncertain. The CDR3 length is 15 residues. V lost 0 bases, J lost 4 bases, and 13 bases lay in between. Germline V lookup: CDR1 SGDLS, CDR2 YYNGEE. Here the CDR3 reads CASSVDFGFSTEAFF. The CDR3 DNA sequence: TGTGCCAGCAGCGTAGATTTCGGGTTTAGCACTGAAGCTTTCTTT.